These T cell receptor beta chains were read from a single sample in a study of blood T cell repertoires in COVID-19. Profiling relied on immunoSEQ multiplex PCR, and the TCRdb table lists in-frame clones only, not all of them. Of hundreds of thousands of clones listed, about 89% are singletons. The material sequenced was peripheral blood. These receptors were collected from a woman between 50 and 59 years old who had recovered from COVID-19. Both conserved end residues are part of each CDR3. The D gene is left open where the match is weak. Some rows mark clone size as missing; the rest say once, few, many or name a class of expanded clone.

TRBJ1-1,TRBV27,NA,NA,TGTGCCAGCCCCCTGGGAGAAATTTGGTGGGAAGCTTTCTTT,CASPLGEIWWEAFF
TRBJ1-2,TRBV7-9,NA,NA,TGTGCCAGCAGCAACCTGAACAGCCCCCGTTATGGCTACACCTTC,CASSNLNSPRYGYTF
TRBJ1-5,TRBV18,NA,TRBD1,TGTGCCAGCTCACTGGGGACAGGTATCAATCAGCCCCAGCATTTT,CASSLGTGINQPQHF
TRBJ2-7,TRBV6-1,NA,NA,TGTGCCAGCAGGGAAGACAATTTGGGGCCCTACGAGCAGTACTTC,CASREDNLGPYEQYF
TRBJ2-1,TRBV5-4,NA,TRBD2,TGTGCCAGCAACCCGCCGGCTAGCGGGGGCTACAATGAGCAGTTCTTC,CASNPPASGGYNEQFF
TRBJ2-5,TRBV11-3,NA,NA,TGTGCCAGCAGCCGAGACAATATGGAGACCCAGTACTTC,CASSRDNMETQYF
TRBJ1-5,TRBV19,NA,TRBD1,TGTGCCAGTAGTGTAACAGGGGGCGGGCAGCCCCAGCATTTT,CASSVTGGGQPQHF
TRBJ2-7,TRBV11-1,NA,NA,TGTGCCAGCAGCGACGGTACGACAGTATCCTACGAGCAGTACTTC,CASSDGTTVSYEQYF
TRBJ1-1,TRBV7-3,NA,NA,TGTGCCAGCAGCTCAAACAGGGACACTGAAGCTTTCTTT,CASSSNRDTEAFF
TRBJ2-2,TRBV19,NA,TRBD1,TGTGCCAGTAGGGGACAGGGCCATTACTCCACCGGGGAGCTGTTTTTT,CASRGQGHYSTGELFF
TRBJ2-5,TRBV7-9,NA,NA,TGTGCCAGCAGCTCGATACGAAGACAGACCCAAGAGACCCAGTACTTC,CASSSIRRQTQETQYF
TRBJ2-2,TRBV6-5,NA,TRBD1,TGTGCCAGCAAGGGACAGGGGGTAATCACCGGGGAGCTGTTTTTT,CASKGQGVITGELFF
TRBJ1-3,TRBV28,NA,TRBD1,TGTGCCAGCAGTTTAACCGGGACAGACTTGGGGACCATATATTTT,CASSLTGTDLGTIYF
TRBJ2-7,TRBV7-9,NA,NA,TGTGCCAGCAGCCCGGACAGCACCTACGAGCAGTACTTC,CASSPDSTYEQYF
TRBJ2-7,TRBV13,NA,TRBD1,TGTGCCAGCAGCTTAGTCACAGGGGGCTCCTACGAGCAGTACTTC,CASSLVTGGSYEQYF
TRBJ2-1,TRBV5-1,NA,TRBD2,TGCGCCAGCAGCTGGGTACTAGCGGGGACGGATGAGCAGTTCTTC,CASSWVLAGTDEQFF
TRBJ2-7,TRBV19,NA,NA,TGTGCCAGTAGTGATACAGGGCGCTACGAGCAGTACTTC,CASSDTGRYEQYF
TRBJ2-1,TRBV7-2,NA,TRBD1,TGTGCCAGCAGCTTAGATTCGAATACAGGGGGCGCTTTCAATGAGCAGTTCTTC,CASSLDSNTGGAFNEQFF
TRBJ1-3,TRBV30,once,NA,TGTGCCTGGAACAGGGCTGGAAACACCATATATTTT,CAWNRAGNTIYF
TRBJ2-3,TRBV4-2,NA,NA,TGTGCCAGCAGCCAAGCCAAGGGGACAGATACGCAGTATTTT,CASSQAKGTDTQYF
TRBJ1-4,TRBV19,NA,NA,TGTGCCAGTAGCACCACCGGGAGGAATAATGAAAAACTGTTTTTT,CASSTTGRNNEKLFF
TRBJ1-5,TRBV6-2/TRBV6-3,NA,NA,TGTGCCAGCAGTAAGGACCCGGACACTCCTAGTTGGGAGCCCCAGCATTTT,CASSKDPDTPSWEPQHF
TRBJ1-2,TRBV19,NA,NA,TGTGCCAGTAGTATCGGCCAGGCCTATGGCTACACCTTC,CASSIGQAYGYTF
TRBJ1-3,TRBV5-1,NA,TRBD1,TGCGCCAGCAGCTTGGCAGGGGGCAGTAATGGAAACACCATATATTTT,CASSLAGGSNGNTIYF
TRBJ1-1,TRBV11-2,NA,NA,TGTGCCAGCAGCTTTTCGGGGGACACTGAAGCTTTCTTT,CASSFSGDTEAFF
TRBJ2-7,TRBV5-4,NA,NA,TGTGCCAGCAGTCGAGTGGAGGGCTACGAGCAGTACTTC,CASSRVEGYEQYF
TRBJ2-2,TRBV30,NA,NA,TGTGCCTGGAGTGTTCGGGGGAACACCGGGGAGCTGTTTTTT,CAWSVRGNTGELFF
TRBJ2-3,TRBV1,NA,NA,TGCACCAGCAGCCAGATTCCCGTTTCGAGGGAGCAGAAAGATACGCAGTATTTT,CTSSQIPVSREQKDTQYF
TRBJ2-1,TRBV29-1,NA,TRBD1,TGCAGCGTTGAGGACAGGGTCAATGAGCAGTTCTTC,CSVEDRVNEQFF
TRBJ2-2,TRBV6-5,NA,TRBD2,TGTGCCAGCAGTTACTCGACAGCGGGGGGCACCGGGGAGCTGTTTTTT,CASSYSTAGGTGELFF
TRBJ2-1,TRBV5-1,NA,TRBD2,TGCGCCAGCAGTCTAGCGGTGTACAATGAGCAGTTCTTC,CASSLAVYNEQFF
TRBJ2-1,TRBV27,once,TRBD2,TGTGCCAGCAGTTTAGCGGGGGAATACAATGAGCAGTTCTTC,CASSLAGEYNEQFF
TRBJ1-4,TRBV15,NA,NA,TGTGCCACCAGCAGAGATAAGGGGGATAATGAAAAACTGTTTTTT,CATSRDKGDNEKLFF
TRBJ2-5,TRBV7-8,NA,TRBD2,TGTGCCAGCAGCCGGCGGGCTAGCGGGGGGCAAGAGACCCAGTACTTC,CASSRRASGGQETQYF
TRBJ2-5,TRBV29-1,NA,TRBD1,TGCAGCGAACGGACAGGGGAAGAGACCCAGTACTTC,CSERTGEETQYF
TRBJ1-1,TRBV2,NA,NA,TGTGCCAGCAGTGTGAACAGGGTCGAGAACACTGAAGCTTTCTTT,CASSVNRVENTEAFF
TRBJ1-2,TRBV4-3,NA,NA,TGCGCCAGCAGCCCAACCCCAGGGAGGGGTCTCTTTGGCTACACCTTC,CASSPTPGRGLFGYTF
TRBJ2-3,TRBV5-1,NA,NA,TGCGCCAGCAGCTTGGCCTACTTGGTAGACACAGATACGCAGTATTTT,CASSLAYLVDTDTQYF
TRBJ1-2,TRBV13,few,TRBD1,TGTGCCAGCAGCTCCAGGGGGCACTATGGCTACACCTTC,CASSSRGHYGYTF
TRBJ2-7,TRBV9,NA,NA,TGTGCCAGCAGCGTACTTGACAGCTCCTACGAGCAGTACTTC,CASSVLDSSYEQYF
TRBJ1-1,TRBV5-1,NA,TRBD1,TGCGCCAGCAGAACGACAGGGTTGAACACTGAAGCTTTCTTT,CASRTTGLNTEAFF
TRBJ2-2,TRBV14,NA,TRBD1,TGTGCCAGCAGCCAGGGACAGATTTCCGGGGAGCTGTTTTTT,CASSQGQISGELFF
TRBJ1-1,TRBV28,NA,NA,TGTGCCAGCAGTTTAGTTATGAACACTGAAGCTTTCTTT,CASSLVMNTEAFF
TRBJ2-5,TRBV24-1,NA,NA,TGTGCCACCAGTGACTACGAGACCCAGTACTTC,CATSDYETQYF
TRBJ1-4,TRBV30,NA,TRBD1,TGTGCCTGGAGCCCGGGACAGGGCTATGAAAAACTGTTTTTT,CAWSPGQGYEKLFF
TRBJ1-2,TRBV6-5,NA,NA,TGTGCCAGCGAATCCGGAGGGGCCGGCTATGGCTACACCTTC,CASESGGAGYGYTF